Below, 32 T cell receptor beta chains from the same sample are listed, as sequenced in a study of blood T cell repertoires in COVID-19. Only in-frame clones appear in the TCRdb table, and some are missing; sequencing was by immunoSEQ multiplex PCR. The table includes some 220,000 clones, around 89% detected once. Sample: PBMCs or T cells enriched from blood (not recorded which). These receptors all come from a woman between 18 and 29 years old in a cohort exposed to, infected with or recovered from COVID-19 (not recorded which).

V usage is TRBV24-1 and J usage is TRBJ1-1; tentative D call: TRBD1 (5 bases). Trimming cost V 9 bases and J 5 bases, with 15 bases left between them. There are 13 residues in the CDR3. Per germline, CDR1 KGHDR and CDR2 SFDVKD. In nucleotides, the CDR3 is TGTGCCACCCGGGCGGGGGGGAGTACTGAAGCTTTCTTT. Translated: CATRAGGSTEAFF.

The chain is built from TRBV10-3 and TRBJ2-7; tentative D call: TRBD1 (6 bases). The CDR3 contains 14 residues. V gave up 6 bases and J gave up 3 bases, with 15 bases separating them. Germline V gene sequence: CDR1 ENHRY, CDR2 SYGVKD. CDR3: CAIRETGPDYEQYF. DNA of the CDR3: TGTGCCATCAGAGAGACAGGTCCCGACTACGAGCAGTACTTC.

The CDR3 nucleotides are TGTGCCAGCAGTTTAAGCAGGGCCGAGCAGTACTTC. This gives the protein CASSLSRAEQYF. The chain recombines TRBV28 with TRBJ2-7; D may be TRBD1 (5 bases). The CDR3 is made up of 12 amino acids. Germline V gives CDR1 MDHEN, CDR2 SYDVKM. V was clipped by 2 bases and J by 6 bases, with 8 bases between them.

The V and J genes are TRBV7-6 and TRBJ1-4; D may be TRBD1 (6 bases). There are 15 residues in the CDR3. With 5 bases removed from V and 12 bases from J, the gap between germline ends came to 22 bases. The germline V gene encodes CDR1 SGHVS and CDR2 FNYEAQ. CDR3 DNA sequence: TGTGCCAGCAGCCCTCTTTGGGGGGGCGAGGAAGAACTGTTTTTT. As protein: CASSPLWGGEEELFF.

This sequence joins TRBV12-3 or TRBV12-4 and TRBJ2-7; D is possibly TRBD1 (6 bases). CDR3 length: 11 amino acids. Trimming stripped 5 bases from V and 4 bases from J, with 6 bases between. The CDR3 loop is CASSGQYEQYF. The CDR3 nucleotides read TGTGCCAGCAGTGGACAGTACGAGCAGTACTTC.

The chain has TRBV5-1 and TRBJ1-4, with D perhaps TRBD1 (6 bases). Trimming shortened V by 4 bases and J by 5 bases, and 12 bases separated the two germline ends. The CDR3 sequence is 14 residues long. CDR1 and CDR2 from the germline V gene are SGHRS and YFSETQ. In DNA, the CDR3 is TGCGCCAGCAGCCCCGGGACACGGAATGAAAAACTGTTTTTT. It translates to CASSPGTRNEKLFF. The entire variable domain, with the rest obtained from reference TRBV5-1 and TRBJ1-4, is as follows: KAGVTQTPRYLIKTRGQQVTLSCSPISGHRSVSWYQQTPGQGLQFLFEYFSETQRNKGNFPGRFSGRQFSNSRSEMNVSTLELGDSALYLCASSPGTRNEKLFFGSGTQLSVL.

V and J are TRBV7-2 and TRBJ2-6, with D possibly matching TRBD1 (5 bases). The CDR3 has 15 amino acids. Trimming pared 4 bases from V and 3 bases from J, leaving 10 bases between. Germline assignment: CDR1 SGHTA and CDR2 FQGNSA. In DNA, the CDR3 is TGTGCCAGCAGCTCTCAGGGCGGTGGGGCCAACGTCCTGACTTTC. Translation gives CASSSQGGGANVLTF.

This chain connects TRBV11-3 to TRBJ1-1; D might be TRBD1 (5 bases). Trimming stripped 1 base from V and 1 base from J, with 10 bases between. Germline CDR1 is SGHNT and CDR2 is YENEEA. This CDR3 is built from 15 residues. In DNA, the CDR3 is TGTGCCAGCAGCTTAGGGGAGGGGCGGAACACTGAAGCTTTCTTT. Protein sequence: CASSLGEGRNTEAFF. Looking up the rest from reference TRBV11-3 and TRBJ1-1 gives the full variable domain: EAGVVQSPRYKIIEKKQPVAFWCNPISGHNTLYWYLQNLGQGPELLIRYENEEAVDDSQLPKDRFSAERLKGVDSTLKIQPAELGDSAVYLCASSLGEGRNTEAFFGQGTRLTVV.

This rearrangement joins TRBV5-1 to TRBJ1-5; 8 positions match TRBD1. The V and J ends lost 4 bases and 6 bases, in that order; junction bases with no gene match: 9. This CDR3 contains 15 residues. In germline, CDR1 is SGHRS, CDR2 YFSETQ. The CDR3 DNA is TGCGCCAGCAGCCAAGGACAGGGAACGGGTCAGCCCCAGCATTTT. The encoded protein is CASSQGQGTGQPQHF.

CDR3 in amino acids: CASSEVTGTSYEQYF. The DNA for the CDR3 is TGCGCCAGCAGTGAGGTAACCGGGACTAGCTACGAGCAGTACTTC. The gene calls are TRBV10-2 and TRBJ2-7; TRBD2 matches 8 bases. This CDR3 is 15 amino acids long. Germline-derived CDR1 and CDR2 are WSHSY and SAAADI. V lost 2 bases and J lost 3; bases outside the gene matches: 6.

The chain combines TRBV11-1 with TRBJ1-2; D might be TRBD1 (6 bases). V dropped 3 bases and J dropped 0 bases, with 14 bases sitting between them. Germline lookup yields CDR1 SGHAT and CDR2 FQDESV (reference sequence). The length of the CDR3 is 16 residues. CDR3 DNA sequence: TGTGCCAGCAGCTTCCACCGGGGGGGCGCTAACTATGGCTACACCTTC. Protein: CASSFHRGGANYGYTF.

CDR3 loop: CASSLGPDYGYTF. CDR3 in DNA: TGTGCCAGCAGCTTAGGCCCAGATTATGGCTACACCTTC. The V call is TRBV7-9, the J call TRBJ1-2; D not resolved. This CDR3 has 13 amino acids. Trimming took 1 base from V and 5 from J, leaving 8 bases between them. Per germline, CDR1 SEHNR and CDR2 FQNEAQ (reference sequence). Full variable domain (outside the CDR3, taken from reference TRBV7-9 and TRBJ1-2): DTGVSQNPRHKITKRGQNVTFRCDPISEHNRLYWYRQTLGQGPEFLTYFQNEAQLEKSRLLSDRFSAERPKGSFSTLEIQRTEQGDSAMYLCASSLGPDYGYTFGSGTRLTVV.

The chain is built from TRBV19 and TRBJ2-1; 11 bases fit TRBD2. CDR1 is LNHDA, CDR2 SQIVND, per germline (reference sequence). CDR3 length equals 14 residues. J lost 9 bases, V lost 3 bases, and 4 bases had no gene match. The CDR3 region is CASSILAGGREQFF. In DNA form, the CDR3 reads TGTGCCAGTAGTATCCTAGCGGGGGGCCGTGAGCAGTTCTTC. Together with reference TRBV19 and TRBJ2-1, the CDR3 gives the full variable domain: DGGITQSPKYLFRKEGQNVTLSCEQNLNHDAMYWYRQDPGQGLRLIYYSQIVNDFQKGDIAEGYSVSREKKESFPLTVTSAQKNPTAFYLCASSILAGGREQFFGPGTRLTVL.

CDR3 coding DNA: TGTGCCAGCAGCTTGCTACAGGCAACTGACTATGGCTACACCTTC. Residues: CASSLLQATDYGYTF. The chain carries TRBV5-5 and TRBJ1-2; possibly TRBD1 for D (5 bases). The CDR3 is made up of 15 amino acids. V shed 1 base and J shed 3 bases, with 13 bases lying between them. The V gene's germline CDR1 is SGHKS and CDR2 YYEKEE (reference sequence).

This chain links TRBV5-1 with TRBJ2-1; D might be TRBD2 (6 bases). Trimming removed 5 bases from V and 0 bases from J, with 15 bases in between. This CDR3 has 16 residues. The V gene's germline CDR1 is SGHRS and CDR2 YFSETQ. CDR3 loop: CASRFGGADSYNEQFF. DNA for the CDR3: TGCGCCAGCAGATTCGGGGGAGCCGACTCCTACAATGAGCAGTTCTTC.

This clone was detected a few times. V usage is TRBV19 and J usage is TRBJ1-5; the D is unclear. The CDR3 runs 12 residues. Germline CDR1 reads LNHDA; CDR2 reads SQIVND (reference sequence). Trimming took 4 bases from V and 1 from J, leaving 2 bases between them. The CDR3 region has the DNA TGTGCCAGTAGTACGAGCAATCAGCCCCAGCATTTT. This codes for CASSTSNQPQHF.

This chain joins TRBV25-1 and TRBJ1-6; D is uncertain. The CDR3 runs to 15 residues. V was trimmed by 1 base and J by 3 bases, leaving 7 bases between them. CDR1 MGHDK and CDR2 SYGVNS come from the germline V gene. The CDR3 DNA is TGTGCCAGCAGTGAATCGGGAATCTATAATTCACCCCTCCACTTT. Translating it yields CASSESGIYNSPLHF.

The chain is built from TRBV28 and TRBJ2-1; TRBD2 agrees at 16 bases. V was clipped by 4 bases and J by 2 bases; unmatched bases: 11. Germline lookup yields CDR1 MDHEN and CDR2 SYDVKM. CDR3 length: 20 amino acids. CDR3 residues: CASSSPGTSGRVMAYNEQFF. In DNA, the CDR3 is TGTGCCAGCAGTTCCCCCGGGACTAGCGGGAGGGTGATGGCCTACAATGAGCAGTTCTTC.

This clone came up once. The CDR3 sequence: CASSPVAGGYEQYF. The CDR3 DNA reads as TGTGCCAGCTCACCAGTAGCGGGAGGGTACGAGCAGTACTTC. The rearrangement uses TRBV18 and TRBJ2-7; 11 bases are a match to TRBD2. Losses at the gene ends were 2 bases for V and 4 bases for J; bases not matched to a gene: 1. CDR1 KGHSH and CDR2 LQKENI come from the germline V gene. The CDR3 has 14 amino acids.

This clone was found once. This sequence joins TRBV28 and TRBJ1-1; D uncertain. The V end was cut by 5 bases, the J end by 0 bases, with 16 bases between. The length of the CDR3 is 16 residues. Germline V gives CDR1 MDHEN, CDR2 SYDVKM. The CDR3 DNA follows: TGTGCCAGCAGTCCGATTGCAACAGTCATGAACACTGAAGCTTTCTTT. Translating it yields CASSPIATVMNTEAFF.

The chain carries TRBV18 and TRBJ1-2; D unresolved. Germline CDR1 and CDR2: KGHSH and LQKENI. The V and J ends lost 1 base and 2 bases respectively, with 17 bases between them. The CDR3 is 17 residues long. The CDR3 spells CASSPRPAEEANYGYTF. CDR3 DNA: TGTGCCAGCTCACCACGTCCCGCAGAGGAGGCGAACTATGGCTACACCTTC.

The chain employs TRBV13 and TRBJ1-6, with D perhaps matching TRBD1 (5 bases). The V end was cut by 5 bases, the J end by 3 bases, with 11 bases between. The CDR3 totals 15 residues. Germline CDR1 PRHDT, CDR2 FYEKMQ (reference sequence). DNA for the CDR3: TGTGCCAGCAGCCAAGGACACCTCTATAATTCACCCCTCCACTTT. Its translation is CASSQGHLYNSPLHF.

CDR3: CASSINPERAFF. The CDR3 region has the DNA TGTGCCAGCAGCATCAATCCGGAGAGAGCTTTCTTT. This chain connects TRBV11-2 to TRBJ1-1; D uncertain. Germline V gene data show CDR1 as SGHAT and CDR2 as FQNNGV. V was pared by 5 bases and J by 10 bases, with 14 bases between. The CDR3 length is 12 residues.

The chain employs TRBV6-5 and TRBJ2-1; 8 positions agree with TRBD2. In germline, CDR1 is MNHEY, CDR2 SVGAGI. The CDR3 totals 15 residues. The V segment lost 6 bases and the J segment 9 bases; nucleotides outside the gene matches: 13. The CDR3 DNA is TGTGCCAGCAGCAGACTAGCGCCAAGGGTGGGTGAGCAGTTCTTC. It translates to CASSRLAPRVGEQFF.

The rearrangement links TRBV5-6 to TRBJ2-1, with TRBD1 matching over 10 bases. The CDR3 has 14 residues. V shed 2 bases, J shed 14 bases, and the junction held 10 bases outside the gene matches. In germline, CDR1 is SGHDT, CDR2 YYEEEE. CDR3 sequence reads: CASSFLGGQGKKFF. For the CDR3, the DNA is TGTGCCAGCAGCTTTTTAGGGGGACAGGGGAAAAAGTTCTTC. The whole variable domain, filled in from reference TRBV5-6 and TRBJ2-1, reads DAGVTQSPTHLIKTRGQQVTLRCSPKSGHDTVSWYQQALGQGPQFIFQYYEEEERQRGNFPDRFSGHQFPNYSSELNVNALLLGDSALYLCASSFLGGQGKKFFGPGTRLTVL.

A note on this clone: The sample holds other DNA sequences that translate to the same CDR3. V is TRBV27 and J is TRBJ2-5; TRBD1 agrees at 7 bases. Germline trimming cut 2 bases from V and 1 base from J; bases unmatched to any gene: 1. Germline assignment: CDR1 MNHEY and CDR2 SMNVEV (reference sequence). The CDR3 covers 14 residues. CDR3 bases: TGTGCCAGCAGTTTACAGGGGGTCCAAGAGACCCAGTACTTC. This translates into CASSLQGVQETQYF.

The CDR3 region is CASSSESGEETQYF. As DNA, the CDR3 is TGTGCCAGCAGTAGTGAGAGCGGGGAGGAGACCCAGTACTTC. The chain couples TRBV2 to TRBJ2-5; TRBD2 matches at 7 bases. Germline CDR1 and CDR2: SNHLY and FYNNEI. V gave up 5 bases and J gave up 5 bases; unmatched junction bases: 8. This CDR3 is 14 amino acids long.

The CDR3 here is CASSYSEAFSYEQYF. The CDR3 nucleotides read TGTGCCAGCAGTTACTCGGAGGCCTTCTCCTACGAGCAGTACTTC. The chain couples TRBV6-5 to TRBJ2-7, with a possible D match to TRBD2 (5 bases). This CDR3 region has 15 residues. The V gene's germline CDR1 is MNHEY and CDR2 SVGAGI. The ends were cut back, 0 bases at V and 0 bases at J, with 9 bases in the middle.

CDR3: CASSRQGFYNEQFF. The CDR3 nucleotides are TGTGCCAGCTCACGGCAGGGGTTTTACAATGAGCAGTTCTTC. The chain has TRBV18 and TRBJ2-1; TRBD1 is a possible D gene (6 bases). Trimming took 4 bases from V and 4 from J, leaving 11 bases between them. The CDR3 has 14 residues. Germline CDR1 KGHSH, CDR2 LQKENI.

This chain connects TRBV6-5 to TRBJ2-5; a possible D gene is TRBD2 (6 bases). Trimming pared 6 bases from V and 2 bases from J, leaving 7 bases between. CDR3 length: 12 residues. Germline loops: CDR1 MNHEY, CDR2 SVGAGI. CDR3 sequence (DNA): TGTGCCAGCAGGGCGGGGCAAGAGACCCAGTACTTC. Translation: CASRAGQETQYF.

This chain uses TRBV10-2 with TRBJ1-6; 8 positions agree with TRBD1. Germline V gives CDR1 WSHSY, CDR2 SAAADI. V was clipped by 5 bases and J by 6 bases; unmatched bases: 21. This CDR3 has 20 amino acids. The CDR3 is CASSPVGGQAPRKGNSPLHF. CDR3 nucleotides: TGCGCCAGCAGTCCCGTGGGGGGACAGGCGCCTCGCAAAGGTAATTCACCCCTCCACTTT.

In DNA form, the CDR3 reads TGCAGTGCTAGTAAGGGACAGGGTACCGATGAGCAGTTCTTC. Amino acid sequence: CSASKGQGTDEQFF. This rearrangement joins TRBV20-1 to TRBJ2-1, with 9 bases matching TRBD1. CDR3 length: 14 amino acids. The germline gives CDR1 DFQATT, CDR2 SNEGSKA (reference sequence). V trimming: 3 bases; J trimming: 8 bases; junction bases outside the gene matches: 8.